This TCR beta chain emerged from a study of control samples from healthy donors and cancer patients. Clones were sequenced by immunoSEQ multiplex PCR, and TCRdb holds only the in-frame ones, with some missing. The data hold 75,000 to 90,000 clones, with more than 70% observed a single time. The sample was blood. The sequence was obtained from a woman aged 40 to 50 in good health.

The CDR3 DNA reads TGTGCCAGCAGCTTCTTAGCGGGGGGAGGCACAGATACGCAGTATTTT. Translation: CASSFLAGGGTDTQYF. The chain combines TRBV7-8 with TRBJ2-3; 10 bases agree with TRBD2. The CDR3 runs 16 residues. The germline V gene encodes CDR1 SGHVS and CDR2 FQNEAQ. Trimming cost V 3 bases and J 1 base; bases outside gene matches: 4. Complete variable domain (other parts from reference TRBV7-8 and TRBJ2-3): GAGVSQSPRYKVAKRGQDVALRCDPISGHVSLFWYQQALGQGPEFLTYFQNEAQLDKSGLPSDRFFAERPEGSVSTLKIQRTQQEDSAVYLCASSFLAGGGTDTQYFGPGTRLTVL.